This TCR beta chain was identified in a study of CD8 T cells in ankylosing spondylitis. Of note for this clonotype: The antigen is undetermined.

There are 17 residues in the CDR3. After removal of 2 bases from V and 4 bases from J, the junction contained 10 bases not matched to a gene. CDR1 is SGHAT and CDR2 is FQNNGV in the germline V gene. Study findings and constraints: Clones linked to disease were reported to show significant enrichment in matched ankylosing spondylitis synovial fluid. Reports of some motif variants in reactive arthritis synovial fluid and blood predate this one. A motif in TCR beta, a set of eight highly homologous variants, appeared characteristic of ankylosing spondylitis blood. Peripheral blood samples showed relatively rare disease-linked clones, and these clones were CD8+.

Libraries of TCR beta came from quantitative 5'-RACE with molecular barcodes. TCRdb recomputed calls from the 5' RACE reads with MiXCR, one row per CDR3 protein. The data hold more than 600,000 distinct CDR3 sequences, with under 20% observed a single time. This TCR was recovered from a male donor with ankylosing spondylitis. The sample taken for sequencing was blood, either unsorted or a sorted T cell fraction (not recorded which). The V call is TRBV11-2, the J call TRBJ2-1, with 8 bases lining up with TRBD2. The CDR3 DNA reads as TGTGCCAGCAGCTTAAGAGCCGGGACTAGAGAGTACAATGAGCAGTTCTTC. Residues: CASSLRAGTREYNEQFF. Full variable domain (outside the CDR3, taken from reference TRBV11-2 and TRBJ2-1): EAGVAQSPRYKIIEKRQSVAFWCNPISGHATLYWYQQILGQGPKLLIQFQNNGVVDDSQLPKDRFSAERLKGVDSTLKIQPAKLEDSAVYLCASSLRAGTREYNEQFFGPGTRLTVL.